The T cell receptor beta chain under discussion was sequenced for a study of a mutant IDH1 vaccine in newly diagnosed glioma (dated by TCRdb to 2020 to 2022). With respect to the entire study: Of the 25 to 35 treated patients, approximately 60% were male and approximately 38% were female, and a mean age of roughly 40 years was recorded. Longitudinal TCRB deep sequencing was performed for 20 to 30 treated patients wherever samples were available for exploratory analyses. Before enrollment, patients had received standard therapy of radiotherapy alone, temozolomide alone, or radiochemotherapy with temozolomide; most received the combination. Peripheral blood was drawn at six visits: V03 (baseline), V05, V07, V10, V12 and V13. Broader findings and caveats from the paper: It was noted by the authors that analyses of patient blood samples could not be reproduced owing to sample limitations. No apparent relationship was observed between pseudoprogression and alterations in the top peripheral T cell clonotypes detected by TCRB sequencing. Availability determined which PBMC samples were chosen for TCRB deep sequencing. Vaccine-induced immune responses across multiple MHC alleles were detected in around 92% of patients.

The germline V gene (reference sequence) gives CDR1 as SGHNT and CDR2 as YYREEE. The CDR3 holds 13 amino acids from the cysteine to the phenylalanine. Solely the CDR3 DNA is kept, with 39 bases framed from the first base. V is reduced by 0 bases and J by 0 bases, leaving a spacing of 2 bases between them. A remark on this clone: It lacks a known antigen. Base qualities are not provided; no much larger clone lies one nucleotide away.

Sample time point, as interpreted from the label and publication: baseline, week 1 (first vaccination visit). The intended sense of this specimen's treatment or condition label: pre-vaccination baseline after standard-of-care therapy. Donors had newly diagnosed WHO grade 3 or 4 IDH1-mutant astrocytomas with loss of nuclear ATRX. The samples were drawn from NOA16, a multicentre, single-arm, open-label phase I trial in Germany that tested a mutant IDH1 peptide vaccine in humans for the first time. Blood drawn at visit V03 was used as the baseline sample for immunogenicity testing. Genomic DNA for TCRB sequencing was isolated from EDTA blood with the DNeasy Blood and Tissue Kit. Library construction relied on the immunoSEQ multiplex PCR assay. Rearranged TCR beta chain sequences were amplified with the hsTCRB Kit following the manufacturer's protocol. Sequencing of TCRB libraries was carried out on an Illumina MiSeq. Regarding the original processing steps: The kit vendor's proprietary platform handled demultiplexing, trimming and gene mapping. Imported from immuneACCESS, the table was reduced by TCRdb to in-frame sequences with V and J called. These copies leave out some clones; in studies compared against another copy, an unresolved V gene accounts for under half, and the cause of the remainder is not known. V and J calls and clone size are as listed in that table; D and trimming were resolved from the DNA. This sample gives approximately 92,000 clones in total; 80% of them show up just once. Roughly 7% of the sample belongs to the ten largest clones.

This receptor chain uses TRBV5-4 and TRBJ2-3, with the D gene not confidently named. This clonotype was obtained from a man in his forties or fifties with glioma. This specimen was PBMCs, taken from a glioma patient treated with radiotherapy, temozolomide or both. CDR3 sequence: CASSLASTDTQYF. The nucleotide sequence reads TGTGCCAGCAGCTTGGCCAGCACAGATACGCAGTATTTT.